This T cell receptor (beta chain) emerged from a study of T cells in Graves' hyperthyroidism and ophthalmopathy. Amplification of TCR beta CDR3 regions used RNA as the template. HTBI primers were the set used in a first-round RT-PCR of the TCR CDR3. Each CDR3 protein gets one entry after TCRdb re-called the multiplex PCR reads with MiXCR. The data show more than 450,000 distinct CDR3 sequences, with 20% seen just once and roughly 47% held by the top ten. Notes on this clonotype: Being one base from a much bigger clone, this may be a read error.

This CDR3 has 19 amino acids. V lost 6 bases, J lost 2 bases, and 19 bases stayed unmatched. Germline CDR1 is MDHEN and CDR2 is SYDVKM. The TCR comes from a man aged 35 to 55 with Graves' ophthalmopathy. The chain employs TRBV28 and TRBJ2-3, with 8 bases lining up with TRBD2. The sample taken for sequencing was blood. CDR3 residues: CASRSRDFTGGGSTDTQYF. The CDR3 nucleotides read TGTGCCAGCAGGAGCCGGGACTTCACTGGCGGGGGGTCCACAGATACGCAGTATTTT.